This T cell receptor beta chain originates from a study of cytomegalovirus exposure and HLA in healthy donors. With 6 bases clipped from V and 7 bases from J, the junction kept 5 bases outside the gene matches. Looked up from germline, CDR1 is MGHRA and CDR2 is YSYEKL. The CDR3 is 14 residues long. Amplification used 60 Vbeta primers and 13 Jbeta primers. TCRdb keeps only in-frame clones here, not all; method: immunoSEQ multiplex PCR. The record lists some 120,000 clones, of which the ten most abundant hold 2.5% to 3%. The clonotype comes from a man aged 25-40 years in good health and CMV-seronegative. The chain has TRBV4-1 and TRBJ2-1, with TRBD2 matching over 11 bases. Sequencing was carried out using PBMCs. CDR3 sequence: CASRVTSGRNEQFF. Here the CDR3 DNA reads TGCGCCAGCAGGGTCACTAGCGGGAGAAATGAGCAGTTCTTC.